What follows are 10 T cell receptor beta chains derived from one specimen sequenced in a study of blood T cells in healthy people across ages. Primed by a sample-barcoded 5' primer and a J-beta primer mix, a second PCR proceeded for about 6 to 12 cycles. TCRdb re-called the 5' RACE reads with MiXCR, one entry per CDR3 protein. The sample has roughly 650,000 distinct CDR3 sequences; less than 40% are singletons. The sample taken for sequencing was blood. Every receptor here comes from a woman older than 75 in good health.

In regard to this clonotype: Since the CDR3 does not end with the conserved phenylalanine or tryptophan, this likely comes from a read error. The CDR3 nucleotides read TGCGCCAGCAGCGTAACCGGCGGGGGGTCTCAAGAGACCCAGTACCTC. It translates to CASSVTGGGSQETQYL. The V and J genes are TRBV9 and TRBJ2-7; the match to TRBD2 covers 8 bases. The better agreement between TRBJ2-5 and the DNA end casts doubt on the J call. Germline V gives CDR1 SGDLS, CDR2 YYNGEE. The CDR3 contains 16 residues.

The chain couples TRBV20-1 to TRBJ2-7; D is possibly TRBD2 (5 bases). Germline values: CDR1 DFQATT, CDR2 SNEGSKA (reference sequence). This CDR3 is built from 14 residues. The V gene lost 3 bases and the J gene lost 1 base, with 13 bases spanning the gap. The CDR3 DNA sequence: TGCAGTGCTAGGACTGGACGGGGTTCCTACGAGCAGTACTTC. Amino acid sequence: CSARTGRGSYEQYF.

This clonotype was recorded many times. The gene calls are TRBV6-5 and TRBJ2-3, with 8 positions matching TRBD2. This CDR3 has 15 residues. CDR1 is MNHEY, CDR2 SVGAGI, per germline. The trim removed 6 bases at V and 3 bases at J, leaving 8 bases unmatched. CDR3 region: CASRRRGGETDTQYF. CDR3 nucleotide sequence: TGTGCCAGCAGGCGTCGGGGGGGAGAGACAGATACGCAGTATTTT.

This clonotype was detected only a few times. This chain joins TRBV7-9 and TRBJ1-1; D unclear. CDR1 is SEHNR, CDR2 FQNEAQ, per germline (reference sequence). Trimming cost V 2 bases and J 6 bases, with 19 bases left between them. The CDR3 extends over 16 amino acids. CDR3 amino acids: CASSLTTRPRSAEAFF. Written as DNA, the CDR3 is TGTGCCAGCAGCTTAACAACCAGGCCACGCTCCGCTGAAGCTTTCTTT.

In its sample, this clonotype was seen a few times. This chain links TRBV30 with TRBJ2-3; 12 bases fit TRBD2. CDR3 size: 15 residues. After removal of 7 bases from V and 2 bases from J, the junction contained 7 bases not matched to a gene. Germline assignment: CDR1 GTSNPN and CDR2 SVGIG (reference sequence). DNA for the CDR3: TGTGCCTATTTTACTAGCGGGGGGCCCACAGATACGCAGTATTTT. Its translation is CAYFTSGGPTDTQYF.

The table lists this clonotype with many counts. This chain uses TRBV7-8 with TRBJ2-1, with 9 nucleotides matching TRBD2. Trimming cost V 11 bases and J 0 bases; bases outside gene matches: 8. CDR3 length: 15 residues. Per the germline V gene, CDR1 is SGHVS and CDR2 is FQNEAQ. The CDR3 sequence is CAGQLAGNSYNEQFF. The CDR3 DNA reads as TGTGCCGGACAACTAGCGGGCAACTCCTACAATGAGCAGTTCTTC. Complete variable domain (other parts from reference TRBV7-8 and TRBJ2-1): GAGVSQSPRYKVAKRGQDVALRCDPISGHVSLFWYQQALGQGPEFLTYFQNEAQLDKSGLPSDRFFAERPEGSVSTLKIQRTQQEDSAVYLCAGQLAGNSYNEQFFGPGTRLTVL.

This clonotype has ten or more counts. The chain recombines TRBV6-5 with TRBJ1-4; weak D call: TRBD1 (5 bases). V lost 6 bases, J lost 6 bases, and 14 bases lay in between. CDR1 is MNHEY and CDR2 is SVGAGI in the germline V gene. This CDR3 has 14 residues. In DNA, the CDR3 is TGTGCCAGCAGCCGGGGCCTGGGGGATGAAAAACTGTTTTTT. Its translation: CASSRGLGDEKLFF.

This clonotype was seen ten or more times. The chain uses TRBV6-5 and TRBJ2-3, with a weak D call TRBD1 (7 bases). The CDR3 spans 14 residues. V was pared by 7 bases and J by 2 bases, with 13 bases between. Per the germline V gene, CDR1 is MNHEY and CDR2 is SVGAGI. CDR3: CASTEGAATDTQYF. For the CDR3, the DNA is TGTGCCAGCACGGAGGGGGCCGCCACAGATACGCAGTATTTT.

This chain links TRBV30 with TRBJ1-4; D call uncertain. V lost 3 bases to trimming and J lost 7 bases, with 12 bases between them. CDR1 GTSNPN and CDR2 SVGIG come from the germline V gene (reference sequence). This CDR3 is built from 13 residues. CDR3 loop: CAWRIVMGEKLFF. In nucleotides, the CDR3 is TGTGCCTGGAGAATCGTGATGGGTGAAAAACTGTTTTTT.

A note on this clonotype: This may arise from a read error, as a much more abundant clone is one base away. The V gene is TRBV29-1, the J gene TRBJ1-4; D is undetermined. Germline CDR1 and CDR2: SQVTM and ANQGSEA. This CDR3 is 12 amino acids long. CDR3 bases: TGCGGCGTTGCAGAGCCTAATGAAAAACTGTTTTTT. It encodes CGVAEPNEKLFF. The full variable domain, its missing parts supplied by reference TRBV29-1 and TRBJ1-4, is SAVISQKPSRDICQRGTSLTIQCQVDSQVTMMFWYRQQPGQSLTLIATANQGSEATYESGFVIDKFPISRPNLTFSTLTVSNMSPEDSSIYLCGVAEPNEKLFFGSGTQLSVL.